This paragraph covers one TCR beta chain sequence. Its antigen is currently unknown. The record originates from a study of shared clonotypes between healthy human individuals. Study details: The plates for each donor numbered three CD4 naive, three CD4 memory, two CD8 naive and one CD8 memory.

The CDR3 runs 13 residues. Per the germline V gene, CDR1 is SGHRS and CDR2 is YFSETQ. Trimming cost V 6 bases and J 10 bases, with 19 bases left between them. General study points: Compared with clonotypes that all four donors shared, non-shared clonotypes had lower generation probabilities. Naive subsets usually exceeded memory subsets in estimated richness.

Measured with immunoSEQ multiplex PCR; TCRdb has only the in-frame clones, and not every one. Among about 610,000 clones, more than 95% were seen once, and the ten largest hold 0.057%. V usage is TRBV5-1 and J usage is TRBJ2-5; either TRBD1 or TRBD2 may supply D (5 bases each). Sequenced: naive CD4+ T cells sorted from blood. This sample's subset: CD45RA+ positively selected. This TCR came from a woman aged 25 to 39 in good health. CDR3 loop: CASNRDLGRDQYF. CDR3 in DNA: TGCGCCAGCAACCGGGACCTGGGGAGAGACCAGTACTTC.